This entry features one T cell receptor (beta chain) sequence. Its cognate antigen is unknown. The sample is drawn from a study of blood T cells in healthy people across ages. Study-wide results and caveats: Donor CMV infection status was unknown, possibly confounding age-related changes in expanded clonotypes. Those diversity estimates obtained from one million T cells were thought to be underestimates. A strong correlation was found between TCR beta diversity and the percentage of naive T cells.

Per germline, CDR1 MNHEY and CDR2 SVGAGI. CDR3 length: 14 residues. The V gene lost 7 bases and the J gene lost 1 base, with 13 bases spanning the gap. A second PCR, run for 7 to 11 cycles, used a sample-barcoded 5' primer plus a J-beta primer mix. MiXCR was run by TCRdb on the 5' RACE reads, yielding one entry per CDR3 protein. This table holds hundreds of thousands of distinct CDR3 sequences, roughly 64% found once. Caucasian, healthy and from Russia, the donors were aged between about 6 and 100. The source of this sequence is a man aged 25 to 45 in good health. Input material: blood. The V call is TRBV6-5, the J call TRBJ1-2; D is perhaps TRBD1 (5 bases). The CDR3 loop is CASKRDGFNYGYTF. The DNA for the CDR3 is TGTGCCAGCAAGCGGGACGGCTTTAACTATGGCTACACCTTC.